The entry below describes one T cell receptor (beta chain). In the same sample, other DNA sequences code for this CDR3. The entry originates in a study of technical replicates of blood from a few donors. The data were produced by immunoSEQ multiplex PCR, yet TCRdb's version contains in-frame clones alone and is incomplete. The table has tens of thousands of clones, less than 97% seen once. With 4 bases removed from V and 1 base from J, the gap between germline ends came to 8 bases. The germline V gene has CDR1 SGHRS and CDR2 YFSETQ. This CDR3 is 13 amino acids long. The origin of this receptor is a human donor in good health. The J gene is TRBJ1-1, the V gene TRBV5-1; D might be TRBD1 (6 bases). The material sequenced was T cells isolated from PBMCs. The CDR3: CASSPTGNTEAFF. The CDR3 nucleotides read TGCGCCAGCAGCCCGACAGGGAACACTGAAGCTTTCTTT.